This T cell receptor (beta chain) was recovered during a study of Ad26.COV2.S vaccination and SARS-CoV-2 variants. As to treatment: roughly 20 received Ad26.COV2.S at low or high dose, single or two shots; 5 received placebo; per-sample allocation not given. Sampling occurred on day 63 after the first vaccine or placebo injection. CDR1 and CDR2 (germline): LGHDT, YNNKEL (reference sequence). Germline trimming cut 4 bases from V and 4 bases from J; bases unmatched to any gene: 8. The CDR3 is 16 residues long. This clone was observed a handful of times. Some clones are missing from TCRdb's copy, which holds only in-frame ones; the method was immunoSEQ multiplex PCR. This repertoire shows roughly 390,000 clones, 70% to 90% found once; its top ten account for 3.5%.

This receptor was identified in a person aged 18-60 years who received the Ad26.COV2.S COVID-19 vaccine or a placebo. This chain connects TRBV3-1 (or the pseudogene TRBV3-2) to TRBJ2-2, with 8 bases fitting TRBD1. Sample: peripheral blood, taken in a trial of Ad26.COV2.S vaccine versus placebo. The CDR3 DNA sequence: TGTGCCAGCAGCCCCCGGACAGGGTCGGGCACCGGGGAGCTGTTTTTT. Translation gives CASSPRTGSGTGELFF.